This entry features one T cell receptor beta chain sequence. This sample is drawn from a study of T cell changes during pregnancy in multiple sclerosis. TCRdb keeps only in-frame clones here, not all; method: immunoSEQ multiplex PCR. The sample consists of 29,000 or so clones, roughly 87% of them appearing once. V gave up 7 bases and J gave up 1 base, with 10 bases separating them. The CDR3 has 13 residues. CDR1 MNHEY and CDR2 SMNVEV come from the germline V gene (reference sequence). The receptor was derived from a female donor with multiple sclerosis, enrolled in a pregnancy study. The chain recombines TRBV27 with TRBJ1-1; tentatively, D is TRBD1 (6 bases). The sample was CD8+ T cells from peripheral blood mononuclear cells, taken in the second trimester of pregnancy. The CDR3 DNA is TGTGCCAGCAACCAACAGGGGAACACTGAAGCTTTCTTT. Translating it yields CASNQQGNTEAFF.